This T cell receptor (beta chain) was obtained from a study of control samples from healthy donors and cancer patients. The data were produced by immunoSEQ multiplex PCR, yet TCRdb's version contains in-frame clones alone and is incomplete. The sample has tens of thousands of clones, 84% seen once. V was pared by 5 bases and J by 0 bases, with 6 bases of the junction left unmatched. Looked up from germline, CDR1 is SGHAT and CDR2 is FQNNGV. The CDR3 consists of 15 residues. The chain couples TRBV11-2 to TRBJ1-1; 7 bases are a match to TRBD1. Sample: PBMCs. The sequence was collected from a woman in her fifties or sixties with lung cancer. The CDR3 here is CASSITGDVNTEAFF. The CDR3 DNA follows: TGTGCCAGCAGCATAACAGGGGACGTGAACACTGAAGCTTTCTTT.